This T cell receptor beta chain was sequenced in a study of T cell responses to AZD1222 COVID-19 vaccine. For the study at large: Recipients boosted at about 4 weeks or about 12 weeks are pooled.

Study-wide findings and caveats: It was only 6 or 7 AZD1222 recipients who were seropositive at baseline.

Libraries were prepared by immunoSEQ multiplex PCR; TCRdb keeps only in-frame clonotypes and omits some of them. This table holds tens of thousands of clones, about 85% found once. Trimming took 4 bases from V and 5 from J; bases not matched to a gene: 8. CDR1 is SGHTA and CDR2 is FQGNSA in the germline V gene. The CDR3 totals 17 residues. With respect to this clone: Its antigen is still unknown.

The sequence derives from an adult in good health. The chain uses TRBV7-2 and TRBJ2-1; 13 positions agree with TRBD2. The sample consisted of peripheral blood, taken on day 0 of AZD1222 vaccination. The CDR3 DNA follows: TGTGCCAGCAGCTCCCACGGACTAGCGGGGGAGAACAATGAGCAGTTCTTC. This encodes CASSSHGLAGENNEQFF.